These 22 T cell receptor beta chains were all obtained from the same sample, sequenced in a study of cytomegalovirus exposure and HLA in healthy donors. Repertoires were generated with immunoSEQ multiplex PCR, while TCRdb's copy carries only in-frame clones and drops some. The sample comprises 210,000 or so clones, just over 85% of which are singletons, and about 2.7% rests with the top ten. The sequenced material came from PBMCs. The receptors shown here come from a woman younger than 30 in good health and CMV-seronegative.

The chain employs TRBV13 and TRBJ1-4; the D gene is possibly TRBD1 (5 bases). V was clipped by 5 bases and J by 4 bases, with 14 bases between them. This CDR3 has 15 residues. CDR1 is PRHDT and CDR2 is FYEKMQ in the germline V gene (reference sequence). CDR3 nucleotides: TGTGCCAGCAGCACGAGAACGGGGGGTAATGAAAAACTGTTTTTT. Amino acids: CASSTRTGGNEKLFF.

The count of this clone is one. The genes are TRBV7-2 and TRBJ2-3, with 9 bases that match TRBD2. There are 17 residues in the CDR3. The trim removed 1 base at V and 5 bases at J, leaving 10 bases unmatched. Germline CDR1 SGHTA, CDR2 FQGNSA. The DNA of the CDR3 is TGTGCCAGCAGCTTAGGGGTGCGGGAGGGCCGGGAAGATACGCAGTATTTT. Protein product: CASSLGVREGREDTQYF.

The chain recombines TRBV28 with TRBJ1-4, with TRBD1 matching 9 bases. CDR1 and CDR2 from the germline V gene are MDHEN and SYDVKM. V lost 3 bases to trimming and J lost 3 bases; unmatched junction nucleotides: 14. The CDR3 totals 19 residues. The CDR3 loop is CASSFSWGQGSPANEKLFF. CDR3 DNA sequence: TGTGCCAGCAGTTTCTCCTGGGGACAGGGTTCTCCAGCTAATGAAAAACTGTTTTTT. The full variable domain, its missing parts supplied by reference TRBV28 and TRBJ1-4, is DVKVTQSSRYLVKRTGEKVFLECVQDMDHENMFWYRQDPGLGLRLIYFSYDVKMKEKGDIPEGYSVSREKKERFSLILESASTNQTSMYLCASSFSWGQGSPANEKLFFGSGTQLSVL.

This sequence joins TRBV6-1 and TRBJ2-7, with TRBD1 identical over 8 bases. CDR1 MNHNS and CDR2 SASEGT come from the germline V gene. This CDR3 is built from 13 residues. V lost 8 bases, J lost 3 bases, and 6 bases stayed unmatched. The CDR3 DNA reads TGTGCCAGCTGTTGGGACAGGAACTACGAGCAGTACTTC. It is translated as CASCWDRNYEQYF.

The CDR3 DNA is TGTGCCAGCAGCGCCACCCCCCAGGGAAGAGAGACCCAGTACTTC. It specifies CASSATPQGRETQYF. The chain combines TRBV9 with TRBJ2-5; a weak D match, TRBD1 (5 bases). The ends were cut back, 3 bases at V and 4 bases at J, with 16 bases in the middle. The CDR3 length is 15 residues. Per germline, CDR1 SGDLS and CDR2 YYNGEE.

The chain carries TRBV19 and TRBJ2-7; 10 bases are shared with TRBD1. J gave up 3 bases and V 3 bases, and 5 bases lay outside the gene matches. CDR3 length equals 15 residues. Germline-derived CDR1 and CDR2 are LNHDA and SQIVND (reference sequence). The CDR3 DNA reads TGTGCCAGTAGTATCCGGGACAGGGGCTTCTACGAGCAGTACTTC. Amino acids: CASSIRDRGFYEQYF.

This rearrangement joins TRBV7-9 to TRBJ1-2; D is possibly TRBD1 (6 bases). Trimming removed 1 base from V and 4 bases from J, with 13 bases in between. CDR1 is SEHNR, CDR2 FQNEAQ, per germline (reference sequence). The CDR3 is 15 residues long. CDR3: CASSLEAGVPYGYTF. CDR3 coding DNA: TGTGCCAGCAGCTTAGAAGCAGGGGTCCCCTATGGCTACACCTTC.

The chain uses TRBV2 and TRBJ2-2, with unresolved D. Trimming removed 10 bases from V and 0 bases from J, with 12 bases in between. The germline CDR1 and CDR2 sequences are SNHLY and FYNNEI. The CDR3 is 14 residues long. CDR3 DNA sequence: TGTGCCACGACCTACAGACCGAACACCGGGGAGCTGTTTTTT. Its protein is CATTYRPNTGELFF.

The CDR3 reads CASSELRGSYEQYF. CDR3 DNA sequence: TGTGCCAGCAGTGAGTTAAGGGGTTCCTACGAGCAGTACTTC. The rearrangement links TRBV2 to TRBJ2-7; weak D call: TRBD1 (5 bases). This CDR3 is 14 amino acids long. The ends were cut back, 3 bases at V and 1 base at J, with 10 bases in the middle. Germline CDR1 and CDR2: SNHLY and FYNNEI.

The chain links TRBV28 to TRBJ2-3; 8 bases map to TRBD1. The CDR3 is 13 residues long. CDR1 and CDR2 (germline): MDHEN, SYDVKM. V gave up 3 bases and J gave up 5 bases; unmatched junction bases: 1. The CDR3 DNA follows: TGTGCCAGCAGTTTGACAGGGGAAGATACGCAGTATTTT. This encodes CASSLTGEDTQYF.

The CDR3, as DNA: TGTGCCAGTAGTATAGATCAGGGTGGTCAAGAGACCCAGTACTTC. This sequence encodes CASSIDQGGQETQYF. The rearrangement joins TRBV19 to TRBJ2-5; D is possibly TRBD1 (5 bases). The germline V gene encodes CDR1 LNHDA and CDR2 SQIVND (reference sequence). CDR3 length: 15 residues. Trimming left V 0 bases short and J 2 bases short, with 10 bases between.

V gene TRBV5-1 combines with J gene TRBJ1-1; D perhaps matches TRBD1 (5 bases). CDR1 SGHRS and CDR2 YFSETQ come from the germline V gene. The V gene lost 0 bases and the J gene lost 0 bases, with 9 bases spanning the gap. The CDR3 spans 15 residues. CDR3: CASSLEGHLNTEAFF. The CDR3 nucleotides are TGCGCCAGCAGCTTGGAAGGACACCTGAACACTGAAGCTTTCTTT.

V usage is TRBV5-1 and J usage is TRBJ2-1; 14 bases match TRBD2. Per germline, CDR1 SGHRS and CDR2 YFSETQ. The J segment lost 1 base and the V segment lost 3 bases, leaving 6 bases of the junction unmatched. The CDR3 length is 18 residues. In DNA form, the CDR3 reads TGCGCCAGCAGCTCAGGACTAGCGGGAGGAGGTTCCTACAATGAGCAGTTCTTC. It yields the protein CASSSGLAGGGSYNEQFF.

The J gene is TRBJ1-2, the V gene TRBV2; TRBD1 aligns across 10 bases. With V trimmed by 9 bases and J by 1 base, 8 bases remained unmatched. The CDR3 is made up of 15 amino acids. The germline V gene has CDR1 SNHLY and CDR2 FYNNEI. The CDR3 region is CARRDRGLYNYGYTF. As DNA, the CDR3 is TGTGCCAGAAGAGACAGGGGGCTTTATAACTATGGCTACACCTTC. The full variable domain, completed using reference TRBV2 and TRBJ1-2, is EPEVTQTPSHQVTQMGQEVILRCVPISNHLYFYWYRQILGQKVEFLVSFYNNEISEKSEIFDDQFSVERPDGSNFTLKIRSTKLEDSAMYFCARRDRGLYNYGYTFGSGTRLTVV.

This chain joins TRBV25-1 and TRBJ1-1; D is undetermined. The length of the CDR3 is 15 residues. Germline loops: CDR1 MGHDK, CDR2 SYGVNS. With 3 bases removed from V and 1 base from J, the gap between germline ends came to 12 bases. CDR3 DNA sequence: TGTGCCAGCAGTGATGGCCGAATGTGGAACACTGAAGCTTTCTTT. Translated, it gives CASSDGRMWNTEAFF.

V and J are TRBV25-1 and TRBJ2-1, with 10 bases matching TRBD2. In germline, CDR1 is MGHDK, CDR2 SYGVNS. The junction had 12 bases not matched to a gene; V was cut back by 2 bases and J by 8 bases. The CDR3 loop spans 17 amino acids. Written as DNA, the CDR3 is TGTGCCAGCAGTGAACCTCTTAGCGGGAGGTTGTCCGATGAGCAGTTCTTC. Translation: CASSEPLSGRLSDEQFF.

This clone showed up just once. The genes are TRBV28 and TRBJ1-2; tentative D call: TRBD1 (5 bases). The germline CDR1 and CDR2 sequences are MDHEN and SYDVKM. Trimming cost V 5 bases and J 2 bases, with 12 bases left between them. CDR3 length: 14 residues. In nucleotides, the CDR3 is TGTGCCAGCAGTAGCAGGGTCTCGAACTATGGCTACACCTTC. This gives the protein CASSSRVSNYGYTF.

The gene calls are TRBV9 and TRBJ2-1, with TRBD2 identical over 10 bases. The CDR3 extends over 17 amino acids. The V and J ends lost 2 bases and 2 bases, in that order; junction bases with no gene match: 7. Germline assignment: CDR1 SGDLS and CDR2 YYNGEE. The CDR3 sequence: CASSVPYGTSAYNEQFF. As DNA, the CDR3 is TGTGCCAGCAGCGTTCCGTACGGGACTAGCGCCTACAATGAGCAGTTCTTC. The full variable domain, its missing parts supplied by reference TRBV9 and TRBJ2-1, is DSGVTQTPKHLITATGQRVTLRCSPRSGDLSVYWYQQSLDQGLQFLIQYYNGEERAKGNILERFSAQQFPDLHSELNLSSLELGDSALYFCASSVPYGTSAYNEQFFGPGTRLTVL.

The CDR3 protein is CASSLDRVDTEAFF. CDR3 nucleotide sequence: TGTGCCAGCAGCTTAGACCGGGTGGACACTGAAGCTTTCTTT. The chain links TRBV7-9 to TRBJ1-1; the D is unclear. CDR3 length: 14 amino acids. Germline lookup yields CDR1 SEHNR and CDR2 FQNEAQ (reference sequence). The V gene lost 1 base and the J gene lost 3 bases, with 9 bases spanning the gap.

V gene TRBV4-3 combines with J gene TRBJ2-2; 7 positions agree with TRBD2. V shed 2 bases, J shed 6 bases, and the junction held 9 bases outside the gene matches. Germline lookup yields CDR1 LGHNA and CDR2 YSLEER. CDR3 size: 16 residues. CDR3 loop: CASSQFAGADPGELFF. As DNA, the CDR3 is TGCGCCAGCAGCCAATTCGCGGGAGCGGATCCCGGGGAGCTGTTTTTT.

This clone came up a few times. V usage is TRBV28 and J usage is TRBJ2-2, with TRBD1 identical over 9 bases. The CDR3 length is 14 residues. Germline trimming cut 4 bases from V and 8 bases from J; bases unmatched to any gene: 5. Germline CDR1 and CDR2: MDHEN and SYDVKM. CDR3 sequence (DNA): TGTGCCAGCAGTTCAACAGGGGGCTGGGGGGAGCTGTTTTTT. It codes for CASSSTGGWGELFF. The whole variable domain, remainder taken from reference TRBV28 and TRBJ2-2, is DVKVTQSSRYLVKRTGEKVFLECVQDMDHENMFWYRQDPGLGLRLIYFSYDVKMKEKGDIPEGYSVSREKKERFSLILESASTNQTSMYLCASSSTGGWGELFFGEGSRLTVL.

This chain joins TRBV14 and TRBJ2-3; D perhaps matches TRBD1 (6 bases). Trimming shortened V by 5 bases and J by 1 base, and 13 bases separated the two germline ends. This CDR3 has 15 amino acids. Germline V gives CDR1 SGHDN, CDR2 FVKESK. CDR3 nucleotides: TGTGCCAGCAGCAACAGGGCCGGGGGCACAGATACGCAGTATTTT. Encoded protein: CASSNRAGGTDTQYF.